The clone carrying this TCR beta chain occurred once. This sample is drawn from a study of blood T cell repertoires in COVID-19. Study-wide background: Samples of COVID-19 (acute and convalescent) were obtained from the United States, Italy and Spain.

Germline V gene sequence: CDR1 DFQATT, CDR2 SNEGSKA (reference sequence). The CDR3 contains 10 residues. The trim removed 5 bases at V and 11 bases at J, leaving 6 bases unmatched. Clones were sequenced by immunoSEQ multiplex PCR, and TCRdb holds only the in-frame ones, with some missing. The data contain under 400,000 clones, approximately 86% of them singletons. This sequence was found in a woman in her thirties or forties with acute COVID-19. This chain joins TRBV20-1 and TRBJ2-7, with TRBD2 matching over 7 bases. Specimen: PBMCs or T cells enriched from blood (not recorded which). In nucleotides, the CDR3 is TGCAGTGCTGGGGAGGGGCGAGAGTACTTC. Amino acids: CSAGEGREYF.